These 22 T cell receptor beta chains were sequenced from one sample in a study of identical twins. TCRdb reprocessed the 5' RACE reads via MiXCR and lists one record per CDR3 protein. The profile shows 200,000 to 250,000 distinct CDR3 sequences, about 7% of them singletons. These data were also filed under a second study, of yellow fever vaccine responses in identical twins.

Sequences were obtained from memory (CD45RO+) T cells sorted from blood. These receptors all come from a woman younger than 35 in good health.

In its sample, this clonotype ranks as medium-sized (0.01 to 0.1%). J is TRBJ1-1 and V is TRBV7-6; 9 nucleotides align to TRBD1. The germline V gene encodes CDR1 SGHVS and CDR2 FNYEAQ. The CDR3 length is 13 residues. V lost 8 bases and J lost 4; bases outside the gene matches: 5. The CDR3 coding sequence is TGTGCCAGCGCCCCGGGACAGGGCACTGAAGCTTTCTTT. It yields the protein CASAPGQGTEAFF.

This clonotype came up many times. V is TRBV6-5 and J is TRBJ1-6; D uncertain. The CDR3 contains 15 residues. The ends were cut back, 0 bases at V and 5 bases at J, with 8 bases in the middle. Germline V CDR1 and CDR2: MNHEY, SVGAGI. The CDR3: CASSYSARNNSPLHF. For the CDR3, the DNA is TGTGCCAGCAGTTACTCTGCCAGGAATAATTCACCCCTCCACTTT.

In this sample, this clonotype turned up many times. The chain is built from TRBV12-3 or TRBV12-4 and TRBJ1-1; D gene ambiguous. Trimming removed 5 bases at V and 6 bases at J, with 7 bases between. This CDR3 contains 11 residues. The CDR3 DNA reads as TGTGCCAGCAGTGCCCGATCTGAAGCTTTCTTT. Protein product: CASSARSEAFF.

This clonotype was found a few times. The chain uses TRBV5-1 and TRBJ2-4, with D possibly matching TRBD1 (5 bases). Per the germline V gene, CDR1 is SGHRS and CDR2 is YFSETQ. Trimming shortened V by 4 bases and J by 0 bases, and 11 bases separated the two germline ends. This CDR3 has 15 amino acids. CDR3 amino acids: CASSDSTVAKNIQYF. CDR3 bases: TGCGCCAGCAGCGATTCGACAGTAGCCAAAAACATTCAGTACTTC.

V is TRBV6-1 and J is TRBJ2-3; 11 positions match TRBD2. V was pared by 6 bases and J by 2 bases, with 4 bases of the junction left unmatched. Germline-derived CDR1 and CDR2 are MNHNS and SASEGT. The CDR3 extends over 15 amino acids. CDR3 amino acids: CASRISGGATDTQYF. CDR3 coding DNA: TGTGCCAGCAGGATTAGCGGGGGGGCCACAGATACGCAGTATTTT.

The chain has TRBV6-1 and TRBJ2-7; 10 nucleotides align to TRBD1. Germline-derived CDR1 and CDR2 are MNHNS and SASEGT. This CDR3 spans 14 amino acids. V was pared by 6 bases and J by 4 bases, with 6 bases of the junction left unmatched. The DNA of the CDR3 is TGTGCCAGCAGCGGGACAGGGGTTGGGTACGAGCAGTACTTC. Its translation: CASSGTGVGYEQYF.

The sample holds many counts of this clonotype. The rearrangement uses TRBV20-1 and TRBJ2-1; D is tentatively TRBD1 or TRBD2 (5 bases each). Germline assignment: CDR1 DFQATT and CDR2 SNEGSKA (reference sequence). V dropped 5 bases and J dropped 13 bases, with 15 bases sitting between them. This CDR3 region has 11 residues. CDR3 sequence reads: CSADAGTIQFF. CDR3 bases: TGCAGTGCTGACGCCGGGACCATCCAGTTCTTC.

This clonotype has a count of ten or more. J is TRBJ2-7 and V is TRBV10-3; 9 positions match TRBD2. From germline, CDR1 is ENHRY and CDR2 SYGVKD. J was trimmed by 7 bases and V by 2 bases; bases with no gene match: 9. This CDR3 has 15 amino acids. CDR3 residues: CAISETGGRAREQYF. The CDR3 DNA reads as TGTGCCATCAGTGAGACGGGCGGGAGGGCCCGGGAGCAGTACTTC.

This clonotype was counted between two and nine times. The chain uses TRBV29-1 and TRBJ2-7, with TRBD1 identical over 9 bases. Germline CDR1 and CDR2: SQVTM and ANQGSEA. V was pared by 5 bases and J by 2 bases, with 7 bases of the junction left unmatched. The CDR3 spans 14 residues. The CDR3 nucleotides are TGCAGCGTTCAGGGGACAGGGTCGCCCTACGAGCAGTACTTC. Translating it yields CSVQGTGSPYEQYF.

On this clonotype: An end of the junction differs from the germline gene, which may be a read error. The V gene is TRBV5-1, the J gene TRBJ2-2, with TRBD2 as a possible D gene (5 bases). The CDR3 totals 16 residues. The V gene's germline CDR1 is SGHRS and CDR2 YFSETQ. The CDR3 sequence is CASSLAVVPNTGELIF. DNA for the CDR3: TGCGCCAGCAGCTTGGCCGTGGTTCCCAACACCGGGGAGCTGATTTTT.

This clonotype was seen only once. One end of the junction varies from germline; a read error may be responsible. V usage is TRBV3-1 and J usage is TRBJ2-3, with D perhaps TRBD2 (5 bases). Germline loops: CDR1 LGHDT, CDR2 YNNKEL (reference sequence). This CDR3 has 15 residues. CDR3 DNA: TGTGCCACCAGCCAAGGCGGGCTTAACACAGATACGCAGTATTTT. It codes for CATSQGGLNTDTQYF.

This clonotype has ten or more counts. The chain uses TRBV28 and TRBJ2-1; D may correspond to TRBD1 or TRBD2 (5 bases each). Trimming removed 1 base from V and 1 base from J, with 14 bases in between. The CDR3 is 17 amino acids. Germline values: CDR1 MDHEN, CDR2 SYDVKM. DNA of the CDR3: TGTGCCAGCAGTTTATACCCCGTGGGGGTGTCCTACAATGAGCAGTTCTTC. It codes for CASSLYPVGVSYNEQFF.

This chain links TRBV11-2 with TRBJ1-4; a weak D match, TRBD1 (6 bases). The CDR3 has 14 amino acids. Per germline, CDR1 SGHAT and CDR2 FQNNGV. V gave up 3 bases and J gave up 8 bases, with 13 bases separating them. CDR3: CASSLSTGREKLFF. The CDR3, as DNA: TGTGCCAGCAGCTTGAGTACAGGGCGGGAAAAACTGTTTTTT.

V usage is TRBV7-6 and J usage is TRBJ2-3, with 7 bases fitting TRBD1. V was clipped by 5 bases and J by 2 bases; unmatched bases: 4. Germline-derived CDR1 and CDR2 are SGHVS and FNYEAQ. CDR3 length: 14 residues. CDR3 amino acids: CASSRTGFTDTQYF. In DNA, the CDR3 is TGTGCCAGCAGCCGGACAGGATTCACAGATACGCAGTATTTT.

This clonotype was seen a few times. The chain has TRBV24-1 and TRBJ2-1, with D tentatively TRBD1 (7 bases). V lost 10 bases and J 9 bases, leaving 30 bases between the germline ends. Per germline, CDR1 KGHDR and CDR2 SFDVKD. This CDR3 is built from 17 residues. The DNA for the CDR3 is TGTGCCACTGGGACATCAGGGGGGCATTCGATTGACGGTGAGCAGTTCTTC. It encodes CATGTSGGHSIDGEQFF.

This clonotype was seen a few times. The rearrangement links TRBV20-1 to TRBJ2-7; 10 bases fit TRBD2. Per germline, CDR1 DFQATT and CDR2 SNEGSKA (reference sequence). The CDR3 consists of 15 residues. V gave up 3 bases and J gave up 6 bases; unmatched junction bases: 11. The CDR3 nucleotides read TGCAGTGCTAGCCTTTCTAGCGGGAGCGGGACCGAGCAGTACTTC. Encoded protein: CSASLSSGSGTEQYF.

This clonotype has a count of ten or more. The rearrangement links TRBV6-5 to TRBJ1-6; D not certain. This CDR3 is built from 15 residues. The ends were cut back, 4 bases at V and 7 bases at J, with 14 bases in the middle. Per germline, CDR1 MNHEY and CDR2 SVGAGI. CDR3: CASSWSESRNSPLHF. CDR3 sequence (DNA): TGTGCCAGCAGTTGGTCTGAGAGTCGGAATTCACCCCTCCACTTT.

J is TRBJ1-1 and V is TRBV2; D is perhaps TRBD1 (6 bases). CDR1 and CDR2 from the germline V gene are SNHLY and FYNNEI. The CDR3 length is 15 residues. Trimming took off 9 bases at V and 2 bases at J, with 19 bases between the two ends. The DNA of the CDR3 is TGTGCCAGTAAGGGGTCCGAGACAGGAAACACTGAAGCTTTCTTT. Protein sequence: CASKGSETGNTEAFF.

This clonotype was counted ten times or more. This rearrangement joins TRBV20-1 to TRBJ1-4; unclear D gene. Trimming shortened V by 6 bases and J by 8 bases, and 10 bases separated the two germline ends. CDR3 length equals 11 residues. Germline V gene lookup returns CDR1 DFQATT and CDR2 SNEGSKA (reference sequence). In DNA form, the CDR3 reads TGCAGTGCCACCGGGGAGGAAAAACTGTTTTTT. Residues: CSATGEEKLFF.

The rearrangement links TRBV2 to TRBJ2-1, with 7 bases fitting TRBD1. This CDR3 region has 12 residues. Per germline, CDR1 SNHLY and CDR2 FYNNEI. Trimming cost V 5 bases and J 10 bases; bases outside gene matches: 5. Here the CDR3 DNA reads TGTGCCAGCAGTCCACAGGGGTACGAGCAGTTCTTC. Translation: CASSPQGYEQFF.

The V and J genes are TRBV6-1 and TRBJ2-7; D not certain. Germline V gene sequence: CDR1 MNHNS, CDR2 SASEGT. There are 13 residues in the CDR3. V was cut by 4 bases and J by 7 bases, with 14 bases left in between. The chain's CDR3 is CASSGKAHDEQYV. As DNA, the CDR3 is TGTGCCAGCAGTGGAAAAGCTCATGATGAGCAGTACGTC.

The gene calls are TRBV5-6 and TRBJ2-7, with D hard to call. CDR3 length: 14 residues. The germline V gene has CDR1 SGHDT and CDR2 YYEEEE. V was clipped by 1 base and J by 7 bases, with 15 bases between them. For the CDR3, the DNA is TGTGCCAGCAGCTTGCTGGGAACTCCTGAGGAGCAGTACTTC. Residues: CASSLLGTPEEQYF.